This TCR beta chain was sequenced in a study of shared clonotypes between healthy human individuals. General study findings and limits: Estimated clonotype richness was generally higher in naive than memory subsets. Clonotype sharing across a handful of donors was observed for about 5.2% of naive CD4 clonotypes.

In germline, CDR1 is SGHDN, CDR2 FVKESK. V was pared by 3 bases and J by 10 bases, with 10 bases between. The CDR3 runs to 12 residues. Only one count was recorded for this clone. Its matching antigen is unknown. The donors were adults (healthy and HIV-negative) with no recent acute infections or vaccinations. All of the donors resided in Nashville, Tennessee, and each was a Caucasian adult. Here immunoSEQ multiplex PCR was the method, and the copy in TCRdb shows in-frame clones only, minus some. This sample has about 2,500,000 clones; around 94% occur once, and the top ten carry more than 0.12%. The sequenced sample was naive CD4+ T cells sorted from blood. Subset of the sample: CD45RA+ positively selected. V usage is TRBV14 and J usage is TRBJ2-1; D unclear. This sequence was found in a man aged 18 to 30 in good health. The CDR3 loop is CASSQTGWEQFF. The CDR3, as DNA: TGTGCCAGCAGCCAGACCGGATGGGAGCAGTTCTTC. Combining the CDR3 with reference TRBV14 and TRBJ2-1 gives the whole variable domain EAGVTQFPSHSVIEKGQTVTLRCDPISGHDNLYWYRRVMGKEIKFLLHFVKESKQDESGMPNNRFLAERTGGTYSTLKVQPAELEDSGVYFCASSQTGWEQFFGPGTRLTVL.